This paragraph reports one T cell receptor (beta chain). Antigen specificity is unknown. Time point meaning: week 5, during vaccination. Vaccination comprised doses that each held 300 ug of mutant IDH1 20-mer peptide, plus topical imiquimod. The table came from immunoSEQ multiplex PCR; TCRdb's copy has only in-frame clones and leaves some out. The data hold approximately 80,000 clones, with 90% to 95% observed a single time. This sample was taken from a study of a mutant IDH1 vaccine in newly diagnosed glioma. Study-wide context: Radiotherapy alone preceded vaccination by 4-6 weeks; alternatively, vaccination started with temozolomide cycles.

The V gene lost 6 bases and the J gene lost 7 bases, with 18 bases spanning the gap. The CDR3 is 15 amino acids. Germline V gene sequence: CDR1 MDHEN, CDR2 SYDVKM. The sequence derives from a woman in her fifties or sixties with glioma. The chain uses TRBV28 and TRBJ1-4; a weak D match, TRBD1 (5 bases). The sequenced sample was PBMCs, obtained from a glioma patient whose treatment included an IDH1 peptide vaccine. The CDR3 sequence: CASSTRLVGGEKLFF. The CDR3 DNA follows: TGTGCCAGCAGCACTCGGTTGGTGGGGGGTGAAAAACTGTTTTTT.